Sequencing of this TCR beta chain was carried out in a study of CD4 T cells in relation to SARS-CoV-2 and coronaviruses. Study as a whole: ViraFEST: roughly 10-day antigen culture of PBMCs, then TCR beta CDR3 sequencing. Negative control cultures got HIV-1 Nef peptides or no peptide. Crossreactive spike epitopes shared across donors were mapped to their HLA restriction.

The germline CDR1 and CDR2 sequences are SQVTM and ANQGSEA. Trimming removed 4 bases from V and 0 bases from J, with 9 bases in between. The CDR3 extends over 13 amino acids. TCRdb's copy holds only in-frame clones and misses some; the assay was immunoSEQ multiplex PCR. The table shows about 29,000 clones, with 76% occurring only once. This clone has just a few counts. The antigen remains undetermined. Before the COVID-19 pandemic, during about 2011-2019, CD4+ T cells were taken from unexposed donors. CD4+ T cells were isolated from the cells after 10 days of culture. Cells permitting, SARS-CoV-2 S/N and four cold-coronavirus spikes were tested on unexposed-donor CD4+ T cells.

Sequencing was done on a sample of CD4+ T cells from PBMCs, cultured in vitro. This chain links TRBV29-1 with TRBJ1-1; D is perhaps TRBD1 (5 bases). This TCR came from a human donor in good health. In nucleotides, the CDR3 is TGCAGCGTTGGGCGGGGGATGAACACTGAAGCTTTCTTT. Translating it yields CSVGRGMNTEAFF.